Here is one T cell receptor beta chain with its context. Its target is unknown. The source of the sample is a study of T cell repertoires in cytomegalovirus infection. Turning to the study itself: From public TCR beta signatures came an indication of both CMV infection and matching HLA type.

Germline V gives CDR1 DFQATT, CDR2 SNEGSKA (reference sequence). This CDR3 contains 15 residues. The germline V and J ends were trimmed by 6 bases and 5 bases, with 21 bases remaining between them. General study results and limits: Clonotype analysis showed dominance of the ex vivo response by HLA-C-restricted CMV-specific TCR beta clonotypes.

TCRdb re-derived calls from the reads in MiXCR, one entry per CDR3 protein. The sample includes fewer than 400,000 distinct CDR3 sequences, less than 20% seen only once; the top ten take around 8.6%. This sequence joins TRBV20-1 and TRBJ2-3, with D perhaps TRBD1 or TRBD2 (5 bases each). This clonotype originated in a human donor in good health (CMV status not recorded). Some clones in this sample may be carry-over from other donors' samples. The source material was PBMCs. CDR3 DNA sequence: TGCAGTGCCAGTGAGGCTCAGGGAGCAGGAGATACGCAGTATTTT. Translation gives CSASEAQGAGDTQYF.